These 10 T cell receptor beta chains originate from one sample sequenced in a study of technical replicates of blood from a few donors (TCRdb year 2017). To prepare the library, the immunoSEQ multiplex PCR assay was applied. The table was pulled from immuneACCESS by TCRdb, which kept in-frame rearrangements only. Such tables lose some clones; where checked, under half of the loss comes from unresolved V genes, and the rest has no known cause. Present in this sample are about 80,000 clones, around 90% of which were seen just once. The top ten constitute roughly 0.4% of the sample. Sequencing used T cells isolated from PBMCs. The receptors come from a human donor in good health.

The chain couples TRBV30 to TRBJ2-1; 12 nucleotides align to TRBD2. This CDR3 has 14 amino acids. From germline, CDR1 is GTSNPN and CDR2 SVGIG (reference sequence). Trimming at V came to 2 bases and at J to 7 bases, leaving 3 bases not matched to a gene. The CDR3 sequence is CAWSRLAGGNEQFF. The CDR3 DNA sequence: TGTGCCTGGAGTAGGCTAGCGGGAGGGAATGAGCAGTTCTTC. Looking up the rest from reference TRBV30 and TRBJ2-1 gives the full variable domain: SQTIHQWPATLVQPVGSPLSLECTVEGTSNPNLYWYRQAAGRGLQLLFYSVGIGQISSEVPQNLSASRPQDRQFILSSKKLLLSDSGFYLCAWSRLAGGNEQFFGPGTRLTVL.

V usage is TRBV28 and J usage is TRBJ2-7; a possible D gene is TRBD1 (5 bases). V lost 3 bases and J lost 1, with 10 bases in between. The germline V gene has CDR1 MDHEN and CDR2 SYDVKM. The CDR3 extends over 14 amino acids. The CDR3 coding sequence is TGTGCCAGCAGTTTTGAGACAGTATCCTACGAGCAGTACTTC. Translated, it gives CASSFETVSYEQYF.

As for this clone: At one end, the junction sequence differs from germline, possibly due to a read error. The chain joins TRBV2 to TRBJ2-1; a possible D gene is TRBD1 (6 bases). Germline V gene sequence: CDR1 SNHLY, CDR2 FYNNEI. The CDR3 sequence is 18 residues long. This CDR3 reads CASSEAYREWGIYNEQFF. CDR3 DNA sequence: TGTGCCAGCAGCGAAGCCTACAGGGAGTGGGGGATATACAATGAGCAGTTCTTC.

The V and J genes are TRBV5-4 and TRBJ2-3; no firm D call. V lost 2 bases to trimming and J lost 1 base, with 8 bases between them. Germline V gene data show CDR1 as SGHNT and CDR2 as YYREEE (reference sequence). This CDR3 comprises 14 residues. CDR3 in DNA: TGTGCCAGCAGCTTCTCTTTCGGCACAGATACGCAGTATTTT. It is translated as CASSFSFGTDTQYF.

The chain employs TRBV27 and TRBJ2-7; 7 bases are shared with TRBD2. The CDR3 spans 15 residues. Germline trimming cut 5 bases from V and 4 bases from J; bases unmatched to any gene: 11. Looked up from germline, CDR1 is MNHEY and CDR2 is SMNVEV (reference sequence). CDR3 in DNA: TGTGCCAGCAGTATAGAATCCGGGAGGATTTACGAGCAGTACTTC. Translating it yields CASSIESGRIYEQYF.

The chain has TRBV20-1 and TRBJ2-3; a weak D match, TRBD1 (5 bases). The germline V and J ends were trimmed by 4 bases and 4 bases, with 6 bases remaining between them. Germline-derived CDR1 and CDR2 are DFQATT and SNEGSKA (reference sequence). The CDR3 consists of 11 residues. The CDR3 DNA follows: TGCAGTGCTATCAGGGCAGATACGCAGTATTTT. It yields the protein CSAIRADTQYF.

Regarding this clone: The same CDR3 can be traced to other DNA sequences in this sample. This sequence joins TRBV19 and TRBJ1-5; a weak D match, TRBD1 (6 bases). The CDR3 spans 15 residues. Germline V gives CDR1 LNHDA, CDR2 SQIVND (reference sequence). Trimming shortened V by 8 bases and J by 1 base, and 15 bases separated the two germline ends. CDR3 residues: CASRTGQGSNQPQHF. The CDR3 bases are TGTGCCAGTCGTACAGGGCAGGGCAGCAATCAGCCCCAGCATTTT.

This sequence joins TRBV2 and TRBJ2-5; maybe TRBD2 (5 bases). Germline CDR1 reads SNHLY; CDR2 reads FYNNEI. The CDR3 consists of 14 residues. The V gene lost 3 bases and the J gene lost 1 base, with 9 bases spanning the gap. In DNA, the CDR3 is TGTGCCAGCAGTGATGGGAGCGGCCAAGAGACCCAGTACTTC. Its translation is CASSDGSGQETQYF. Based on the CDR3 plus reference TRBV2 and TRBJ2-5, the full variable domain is EPEVTQTPSHQVTQMGQEVILRCVPISNHLYFYWYRQILGQKVEFLVSFYNNEISEKSEIFDDQFSVERPDGSNFTLKIRSTKLEDSAMYFCASSDGSGQETQYFGPGTRLLVL.

The CDR3 DNA reads TGCAGCGTCGTGGGGGGGGGAAGACCAGATACGCAGTATTTT. This encodes CSVVGGGRPDTQYF. The V call is TRBV29-1, the J call TRBJ2-3; 7 bases fit TRBD2. CDR3 length: 14 residues. The J segment lost 4 bases and the V segment lost 6 bases, leaving 10 bases of the junction unmatched. Germline CDR1 is SQVTM and CDR2 is ANQGSEA.

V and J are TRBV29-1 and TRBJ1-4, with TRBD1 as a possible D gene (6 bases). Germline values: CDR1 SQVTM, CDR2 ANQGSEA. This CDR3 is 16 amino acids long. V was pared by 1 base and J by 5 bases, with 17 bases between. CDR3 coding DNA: TGCAGCGTTGAAGGCTCGGGCCAGGACAGAAATGAAAAACTGTTTTTT. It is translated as CSVEGSGQDRNEKLFF.